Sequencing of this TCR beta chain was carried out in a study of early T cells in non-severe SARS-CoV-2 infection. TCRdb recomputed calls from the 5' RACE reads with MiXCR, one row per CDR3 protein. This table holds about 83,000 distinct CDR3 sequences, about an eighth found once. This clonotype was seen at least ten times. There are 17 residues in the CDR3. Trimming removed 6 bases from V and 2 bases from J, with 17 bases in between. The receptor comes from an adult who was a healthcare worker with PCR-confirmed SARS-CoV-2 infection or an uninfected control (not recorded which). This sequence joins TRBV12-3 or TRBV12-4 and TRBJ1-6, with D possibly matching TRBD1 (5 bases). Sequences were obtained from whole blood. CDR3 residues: CASSKGAHRTYNSPLHF. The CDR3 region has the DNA TGTGCCAGCAGCAAAGGGGCCCACCGCACCTATAATTCACCCCTCCACTTT.